This is a list of T cell receptor beta chains from one sample in a study of blood T cell repertoires in COVID-19. Assay: immunoSEQ multiplex PCR; the TCRdb copy retains only in-frame clones and omits some. This table has 85,000 to 100,000 clones, almost 90% appearing once. Sequencing input: peripheral blood. Source of these receptors: a man between 50 and 59 years old with COVID-19, enrolled during active disease. Each CDR3 is given with its conserved first and last residue. Fields, in order: CDR3 DNA, CDR3 protein, D gene, V gene, clone size, J gene. The D gene is left open where the match is weak. Some rows have no size entry. The others give once, few or many, or a class for an expanded clone.

TGTGCCAGCAGCGCATCGACAGGGGAAAATAACTATGGCTACACCTTC CASSASTGENNYGYTF TRBD1 TRBV7-2 NA TRBJ1-2
TGTGCCAGCAGCTCCCTGGAGGGAAGCAACTATGGCTACACCTTC CASSSLEGSNYGYTF NA TRBV7-9 NA TRBJ1-2
TGCGCCAGCGGAATAAGCGGGTCCCCGTATTTCTTC CASGISGSPYFF NA TRBV4-1 NA TRBJ2-1
TGCGCCAGCAGCCAAGTGACAGGGGGGGGAGCTTTCTTT CASSQVTGGGAFF TRBD1 TRBV4-3 NA TRBJ1-1
TGTGCCAGCAGCCCTGCAGGGAACTTTTACAATGAGCAGTTCTTC CASSPAGNFYNEQFF NA TRBV7-6 NA TRBJ2-1
TGTGCCAGCAGCTTACGGGACAGGGGGTTTGGCTACACCTTC CASSLRDRGFGYTF TRBD1 TRBV11-2 NA TRBJ1-2
TGTGCCAGCAGTCTCAAGCCCACTGAAGCTTTCTTT CASSLKPTEAFF NA TRBV2 NA TRBJ1-1
TGTGCCTGGAGTGTAGCGGGGGTCTCCTACGAGCAGTACTTC CAWSVAGVSYEQYF TRBD2 TRBV30 NA TRBJ2-7
TGCGCCAGCAGCTTGTCGCCGAGATACTCCTACGAGCAGTACTTC CASSLSPRYSYEQYF NA TRBV5-1 NA TRBJ2-7
TGTGCCAGCTCACCACAACAGGGTTCAGATGGCTACACCTTC CASSPQQGSDGYTF NA TRBV18 NA TRBJ1-2
TGTGCCAGCAGCTTAGGCGCCCGAGGGTCCTACGAGCAGTACTTC CASSLGARGSYEQYF NA TRBV5-5 NA TRBJ2-7
TGTGCCAGCAGCTCACCGGAATTTACAGGGGCCGAGCAGTACTTC CASSSPEFTGAEQYF TRBD1 TRBV11-2 NA TRBJ2-7
TGTGCCAGCAGTTTGAACAGAAACACCATATATTTT CASSLNRNTIYF NA TRBV28 NA TRBJ1-3
TGTGCCAGCAGTGAACCTGACAGGGCTGGCTACACCTTC CASSEPDRAGYTF TRBD1 TRBV25-1 NA TRBJ1-2
TGTGCCAGCAGCGTTCGGGGGGATCCTAACTATGGCTACACCTTC CASSVRGDPNYGYTF NA TRBV9 once TRBJ1-2